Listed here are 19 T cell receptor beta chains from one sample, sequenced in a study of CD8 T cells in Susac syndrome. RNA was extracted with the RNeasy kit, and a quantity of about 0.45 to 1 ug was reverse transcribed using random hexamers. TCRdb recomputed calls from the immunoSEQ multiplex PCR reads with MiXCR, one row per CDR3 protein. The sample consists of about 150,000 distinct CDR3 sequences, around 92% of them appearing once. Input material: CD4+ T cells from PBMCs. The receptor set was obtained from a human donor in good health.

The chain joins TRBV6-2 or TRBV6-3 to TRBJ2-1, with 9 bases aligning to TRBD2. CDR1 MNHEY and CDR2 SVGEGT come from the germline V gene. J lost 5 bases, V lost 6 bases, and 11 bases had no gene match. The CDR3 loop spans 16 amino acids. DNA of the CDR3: TGTGCCAGCAGGCCCCCTTGGCGGGAGGGCCACAATGAGCAGTTCTTC. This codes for CASRPPWREGHNEQFF.

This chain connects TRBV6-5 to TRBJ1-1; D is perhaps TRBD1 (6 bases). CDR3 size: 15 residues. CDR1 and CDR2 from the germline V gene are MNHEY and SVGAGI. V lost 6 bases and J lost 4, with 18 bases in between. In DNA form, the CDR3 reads TGTGCCAGCAGGACCCCCGGGACATTGACCACTGAAGCTTTCTTT. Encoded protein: CASRTPGTLTTEAFF.

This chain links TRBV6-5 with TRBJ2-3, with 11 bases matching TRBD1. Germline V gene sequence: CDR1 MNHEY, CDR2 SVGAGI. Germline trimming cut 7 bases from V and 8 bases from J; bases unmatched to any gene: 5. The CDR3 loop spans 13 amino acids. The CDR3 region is CASTRGTGGTQYF. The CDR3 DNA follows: TGTGCCAGCACCCGAGGGACAGGGGGTACGCAGTATTTT.

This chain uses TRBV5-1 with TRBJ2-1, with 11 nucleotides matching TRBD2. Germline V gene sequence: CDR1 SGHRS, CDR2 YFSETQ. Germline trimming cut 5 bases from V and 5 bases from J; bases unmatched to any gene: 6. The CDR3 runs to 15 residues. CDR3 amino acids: CASRLAGASNNEQFF. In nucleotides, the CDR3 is TGCGCCAGCAGACTAGCGGGGGCCTCGAACAATGAGCAGTTCTTC.

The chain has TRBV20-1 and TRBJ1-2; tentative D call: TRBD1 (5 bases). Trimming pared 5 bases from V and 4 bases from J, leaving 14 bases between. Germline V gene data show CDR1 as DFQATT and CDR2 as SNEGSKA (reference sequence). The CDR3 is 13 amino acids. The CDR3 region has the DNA TGCAGTGCTGGGCTTGACAGTATCTATGGCTACACCTTC. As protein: CSAGLDSIYGYTF.

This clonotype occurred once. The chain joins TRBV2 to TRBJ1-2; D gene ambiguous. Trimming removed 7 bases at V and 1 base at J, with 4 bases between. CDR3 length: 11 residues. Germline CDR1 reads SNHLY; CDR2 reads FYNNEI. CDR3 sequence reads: CASKVNYGYTF. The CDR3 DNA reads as TGTGCCAGCAAAGTTAACTATGGCTACACCTTC.

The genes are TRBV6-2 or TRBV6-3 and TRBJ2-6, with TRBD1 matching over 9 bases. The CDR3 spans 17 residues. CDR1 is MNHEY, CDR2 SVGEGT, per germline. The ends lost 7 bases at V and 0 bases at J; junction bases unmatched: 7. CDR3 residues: CASTQDRGLSGANVLTF. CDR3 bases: TGTGCCAGCACCCAGGACAGGGGCCTCTCTGGGGCCAACGTCCTGACTTTC.

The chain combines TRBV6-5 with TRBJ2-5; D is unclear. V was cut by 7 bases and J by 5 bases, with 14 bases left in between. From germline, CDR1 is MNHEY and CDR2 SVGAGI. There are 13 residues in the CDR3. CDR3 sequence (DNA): TGTGCCAGCATGCCACCCGGCGTGGAGACCCAGTACTTC. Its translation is CASMPPGVETQYF.

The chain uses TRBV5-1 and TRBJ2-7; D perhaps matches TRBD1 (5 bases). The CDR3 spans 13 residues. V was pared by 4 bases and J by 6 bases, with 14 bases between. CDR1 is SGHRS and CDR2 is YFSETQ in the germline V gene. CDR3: CASSLGQVGEQYF. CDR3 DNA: TGCGCCAGCAGCCTAGGACAAGTAGGCGAGCAGTACTTC.

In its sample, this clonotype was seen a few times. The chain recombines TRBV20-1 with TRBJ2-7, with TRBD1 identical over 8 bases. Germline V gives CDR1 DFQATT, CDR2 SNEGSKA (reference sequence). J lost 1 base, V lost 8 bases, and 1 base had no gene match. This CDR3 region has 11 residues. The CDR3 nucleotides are TGCAGTCGACAGGGGTCCTACGAGCAGTACTTC. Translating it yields CSRQGSYEQYF.

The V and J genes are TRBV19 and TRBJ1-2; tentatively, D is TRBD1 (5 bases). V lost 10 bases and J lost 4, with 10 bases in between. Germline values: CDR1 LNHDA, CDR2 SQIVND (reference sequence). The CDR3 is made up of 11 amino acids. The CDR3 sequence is CATRQTYGYTF. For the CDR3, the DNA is TGTGCCACCAGACAGACCTATGGCTACACCTTC.

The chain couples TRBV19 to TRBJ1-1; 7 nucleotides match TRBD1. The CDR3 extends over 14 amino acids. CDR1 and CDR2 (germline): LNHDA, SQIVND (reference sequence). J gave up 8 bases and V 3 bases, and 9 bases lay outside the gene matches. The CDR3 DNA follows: TGTGCCAGTAGTATCTGGGGACAGCGAGGAGAAGCTTTCTTT. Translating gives CASSIWGQRGEAFF.

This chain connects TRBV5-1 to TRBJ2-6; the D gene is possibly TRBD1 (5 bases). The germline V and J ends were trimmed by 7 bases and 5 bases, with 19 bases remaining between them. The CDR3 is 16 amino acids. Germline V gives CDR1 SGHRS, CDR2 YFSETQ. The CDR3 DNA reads TGCGCCAGCTCCGCCCGGCAGGGATTTAGGGCCAACGTCCTGACTTTC. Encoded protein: CASSARQGFRANVLTF.

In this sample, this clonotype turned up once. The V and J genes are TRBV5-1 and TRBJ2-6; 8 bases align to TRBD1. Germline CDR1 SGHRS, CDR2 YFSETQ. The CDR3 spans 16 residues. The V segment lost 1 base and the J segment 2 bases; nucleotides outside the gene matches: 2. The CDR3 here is CASSLLQGAGANVLTF. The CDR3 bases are TGCGCCAGCAGCTTGCTACAGGGGGCTGGGGCCAACGTCCTGACTTTC.

The CDR3 sequence is CASSVAASGSYTGELFF. The CDR3 DNA follows: TGTGCCAGCAGCGTAGCGGCTAGCGGGAGTTATACCGGGGAGCTGTTTTTT. The rearrangement links TRBV9 to TRBJ2-2; 10 nucleotides align to TRBD2. Germline lookup yields CDR1 SGDLS and CDR2 YYNGEE. V lost 0 bases to trimming and J lost 5 bases; unmatched junction nucleotides: 7. CDR3 length equals 17 residues.

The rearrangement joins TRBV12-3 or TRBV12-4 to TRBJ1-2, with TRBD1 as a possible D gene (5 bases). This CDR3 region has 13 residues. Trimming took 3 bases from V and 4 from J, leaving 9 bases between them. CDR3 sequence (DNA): TGTGCCAGCAGTTTGAGGGACGGCTATGGCTACACCTTC. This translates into CASSLRDGYGYTF.

CDR3 loop: CATSSVTSRGEKLFF. CDR3 in DNA: TGTGCCACCAGCAGTGTTACATCGAGGGGTGAAAAACTGTTTTTT. This rearrangement joins TRBV15 to TRBJ1-4; D possibly corresponds to TRBD1 (5 bases). CDR3 size: 15 residues. Looked up from germline, CDR1 is LNHNV and CDR2 is YYDKDF (reference sequence). V lost 3 bases, J lost 7 bases, and 15 bases lay in between.

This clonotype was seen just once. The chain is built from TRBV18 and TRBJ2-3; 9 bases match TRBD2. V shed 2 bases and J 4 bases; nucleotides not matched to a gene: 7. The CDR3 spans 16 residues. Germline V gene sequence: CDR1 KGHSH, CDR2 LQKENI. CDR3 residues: CASSPEAGGRPDTQYF. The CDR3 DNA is TGTGCCAGCTCACCAGAGGCGGGGGGGAGGCCAGATACGCAGTATTTT.

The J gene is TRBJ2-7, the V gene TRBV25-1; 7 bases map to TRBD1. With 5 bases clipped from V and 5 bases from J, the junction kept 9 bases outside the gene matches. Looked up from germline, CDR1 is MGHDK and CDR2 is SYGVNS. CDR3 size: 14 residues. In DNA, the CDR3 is TGTGCCAGCAGTACCACCAGGGGGTTCAACGAGCAGTACTTC. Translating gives CASSTTRGFNEQYF.